The 30 T cell receptor beta chains in this list originate from one sample, sequenced in a study of Ad26.COV2.S vaccination and SARS-CoV-2 variants. Clones were sequenced by immunoSEQ multiplex PCR, and TCRdb holds only the in-frame ones, with some missing. Here the sample spans around 270,000 clones, roughly nine tenths being singletons. As to treatment: around 19 received Ad26.COV2.S at low or high dose, single or two shots; roughly five received placebo; per-sample allocation not given. Day 63 after the first vaccine or placebo injection was the time point for sampling. The material was peripheral blood, obtained in a trial of Ad26.COV2.S vaccine versus placebo. These receptors were collected from a person aged 18 to 65 who received the Ad26.COV2.S COVID-19 vaccine or a placebo.

The chain couples TRBV24-1 to TRBJ2-5, with D perhaps matching TRBD1 (5 bases). CDR3 length: 14 residues. Germline assignment: CDR1 KGHDR and CDR2 SFDVKD. Trimming took 2 bases from V and 5 from J, leaving 11 bases between them. As DNA, the CDR3 is TGTGCCACCAGTGATTCACAGGAGTTCGAGACCCAGTACTTC. This codes for CATSDSQEFETQYF.

The genes are TRBV19 and TRBJ1-2; 8 positions agree with TRBD1. The CDR3 loop spans 13 amino acids. Trimming took 9 bases from V and 8 from J; bases not matched to a gene: 11. Germline CDR1 is LNHDA and CDR2 is SQIVND (reference sequence). CDR3 coding DNA: TGTGCCAGCCACGCGGACAGGGCCCGGGGCTACACCTTC. It yields the protein CASHADRARGYTF.

The V call is TRBV9, the J call TRBJ2-7, with 8 positions matching TRBD2. The CDR3 is 15 residues long. V was clipped by 6 bases and J by 1 base; unmatched bases: 9. Germline V lookup: CDR1 SGDLS, CDR2 YYNGEE. CDR3 DNA sequence: TGTGCCAGCACCCCATCGGGGGGGTGGTCCTACGAGCAGTACTTC. Amino acid sequence: CASTPSGGWSYEQYF. The full variable domain, its missing parts supplied by reference TRBV9 and TRBJ2-7, is DSGVTQTPKHLITATGQRVTLRCSPRSGDLSVYWYQQSLDQGLQFLIQYYNGEERAKGNILERFSAQQFPDLHSELNLSSLELGDSALYFCASTPSGGWSYEQYFGPGTRLTVT.

The chain links TRBV10-3 to TRBJ1-5; tentative D call: TRBD1 (5 bases). Germline CDR1 ENHRY, CDR2 SYGVKD. The CDR3 spans 14 residues. Trimming took off 4 bases at V and 3 bases at J, with 10 bases between the two ends. The CDR3 DNA sequence: TGTGCCATCAGTGCCGACAGTATCAATCAGCCCCAGCATTTT. It codes for CAISADSINQPQHF.

The chain links TRBV6-2 or TRBV6-3 to TRBJ2-4; D may match TRBD1 or TRBD2 (5 bases each). The CDR3 is made up of 15 amino acids. CDR1 and CDR2 from the germline V gene are MNHEY and SVGEGT. Between the trimmed V and J ends, which lost 6 bases and 0 bases, there was a span of 12 bases. Here the CDR3 reads CASSLSGLAKNIQYF. CDR3 nucleotides: TGTGCCAGCAGCCTCTCGGGGCTAGCCAAAAACATTCAGTACTTC.

The chain is built from TRBV19 and TRBJ2-5; 8 bases agree with TRBD1. CDR1 and CDR2 from the germline V gene are LNHDA and SQIVND (reference sequence). The CDR3 covers 16 residues. Trimming took 3 bases from V and 0 from J; bases not matched to a gene: 6. CDR3 amino acids: CASSIWGTGDQETQYF. DNA of the CDR3: TGTGCCAGTAGTATTTGGGGGACAGGCGACCAAGAGACCCAGTACTTC.

In DNA, the CDR3 is TGTGCCAGTAGTATAGCATTTTCTGGACAGGGGCGACAGCCCCAGCATTTT. Encoded protein: CASSIAFSGQGRQPQHF. The chain combines TRBV19 with TRBJ1-5, with 9 bases that match TRBD1. Germline CDR1 and CDR2: LNHDA and SQIVND (reference sequence). The CDR3 contains 17 residues. V shed 1 base and J 7 bases; nucleotides not matched to a gene: 11.

The chain recombines TRBV5-4 with TRBJ2-3; D is undetermined. V gave up 0 bases and J gave up 0 bases, with 5 bases separating them. This CDR3 is built from 14 residues. Germline assignment: CDR1 SGHNT and CDR2 YYREEE (reference sequence). The CDR3 sequence: CASSLAGSTDTQYF. CDR3 nucleotide sequence: TGTGCCAGCAGCTTGGCTGGAAGCACAGATACGCAGTATTTT.

With regard to this clone: One end of the junction is discordant with germline, which a read error may explain. The chain couples TRBV7-9 to TRBJ1-3; no clear D. This CDR3 spans 14 amino acids. Per the germline V gene, CDR1 is SEHNR and CDR2 is FQNEAQ (reference sequence). CDR3 sequence (DNA): TGTGCCAGCAGCCTGGGGTACTCTGGAGACACCATATATTTT. It codes for CASSLGYSGDTIYF.

This clone was picked up a small number of times. V gene TRBV4-1 combines with J gene TRBJ1-4, with D perhaps TRBD1 (5 bases). Germline V gene data show CDR1 as MGHRA and CDR2 as YSYEKL. The CDR3 has 15 amino acids. The V and J ends lost 1 base and 4 bases respectively, with 10 bases between them. The CDR3 DNA reads TGCGCCAGCAGCCAAGTTACAGGCGTTAATGAAAAACTGTTTTTT. Protein: CASSQVTGVNEKLFF.

The chain carries TRBV27 and TRBJ2-3; perhaps TRBD2 as D (6 bases). The V and J ends lost 5 bases and 6 bases respectively, with 15 bases between them. The CDR3 is made up of 14 amino acids. Germline CDR1 reads MNHEY; CDR2 reads SMNVEV (reference sequence). The CDR3 DNA sequence: TGTGCCAGCAGTCCCCGGGACTTGACTGATACGCAGTATTTT. Translation gives CASSPRDLTDTQYF.

The V gene is TRBV5-1, the J gene TRBJ2-1; 9 bases are a match to TRBD2. The CDR3 runs 16 residues. Germline V gene lookup returns CDR1 SGHRS and CDR2 YFSETQ. The J segment lost 3 bases and the V segment lost 0 bases, leaving 4 bases of the junction unmatched. CDR3 protein: CASSLEATSGYNEQFF. DNA for the CDR3: TGCGCCAGCAGCTTGGAGGCGACTAGCGGCTACAATGAGCAGTTCTTC.

The table lists this clone with a count of one. This chain joins TRBV15 and TRBJ2-5; 10 nucleotides match TRBD1. The length of the CDR3 is 15 residues. Germline CDR1 and CDR2: LNHNV and YYDKDF (reference sequence). Losses at the gene ends were 3 bases for V and 5 bases for J; bases not matched to a gene: 6. CDR3 protein: CATSSRTGGWETQYF. In DNA, the CDR3 is TGTGCCACCAGCAGTAGGACAGGGGGGTGGGAGACCCAGTACTTC.

The V gene is TRBV4-3, the J gene TRBJ2-1; 9 bases are a match to TRBD1. CDR3 length: 14 residues. CDR1 and CDR2 from the germline V gene are LGHNA and YSLEER. The trim removed 4 bases at V and 5 bases at J, leaving 3 bases unmatched. The CDR3 DNA follows: TGCGCCAGCAGCCGCCGGGACAGGGACAATGAGCAGTTCTTC. Its translation: CASSRRDRDNEQFF.

This clone has only a few counts. The chain recombines TRBV30 with TRBJ2-6, with TRBD1 matching over 8 bases. J lost 2 bases, V lost 3 bases, and 3 bases had no gene match. The length of the CDR3 is 15 residues. Germline V gene data show CDR1 as GTSNPN and CDR2 as SVGIG (reference sequence). The CDR3 spells CAWSRGPPGANVLTF. CDR3 nucleotides: TGTGCCTGGAGCAGGGGGCCACCTGGGGCCAACGTCCTGACTTTC.

The gene calls are TRBV5-6 and TRBJ1-2; D gene uncertain. The V gene lost 4 bases and the J gene lost 1 base, with 11 bases spanning the gap. The length of the CDR3 is 14 residues. The germline V gene has CDR1 SGHDT and CDR2 YYEEEE. The CDR3 here is CASSPSGFNYGYTF. The CDR3 coding sequence is TGTGCCAGCAGCCCCTCGGGTTTTAACTATGGCTACACCTTC. The full variable domain, its missing parts supplied by reference TRBV5-6 and TRBJ1-2, is DAGVTQSPTHLIKTRGQQVTLRCSPKSGHDTVSWYQQALGQGPQFIFQYYEEEERQRGNFPDRFSGHQFPNYSSELNVNALLLGDSALYLCASSPSGFNYGYTFGSGTRLTVV.

This chain links TRBV5-6 with TRBJ1-6; maybe TRBD1 (6 bases). The CDR3 has 15 amino acids. Trimming pared 3 bases from V and 7 bases from J, leaving 14 bases between. The germline gives CDR1 SGHDT, CDR2 YYEEEE. CDR3 in amino acids: CASSWGPGGNSPLHF. The CDR3 coding sequence is TGTGCCAGCAGCTGGGGTCCGGGGGGCAATTCACCCCTCCACTTT. Based on the CDR3 plus reference TRBV5-6 and TRBJ1-6, the full variable domain is DAGVTQSPTHLIKTRGQQVTLRCSPKSGHDTVSWYQQALGQGPQFIFQYYEEEERQRGNFPDRFSGHQFPNYSSELNVNALLLGDSALYLCASSWGPGGNSPLHFGNGTRLTVT.

This rearrangement joins TRBV10-3 to TRBJ2-3; 7 bases line up with TRBD2. Looked up from germline, CDR1 is ENHRY and CDR2 is SYGVKD. V trimming: 10 bases; J trimming: 0 bases; junction bases outside the gene matches: 7. This CDR3 spans 14 amino acids. The CDR3 loop reads CANGGGPSTDTQYF. CDR3 DNA sequence: TGTGCCAACGGCGGGGGACCTAGCACAGATACGCAGTATTTT.

The chain has TRBV18 and TRBJ1-1; no firm D call. V was clipped by 2 bases and J by 6 bases, with 7 bases between them. In germline, CDR1 is KGHSH, CDR2 LQKENI. The CDR3 is 12 amino acids. The CDR3 loop is CASSPRESEAFF. As DNA, the CDR3 is TGTGCCAGCTCACCAAGGGAATCTGAAGCTTTCTTT.

The rearrangement joins TRBV4-3 to TRBJ2-1, with unresolved D. Per the germline V gene, CDR1 is LGHNA and CDR2 is YSLEER. V was shortened by 0 bases and J by 2 bases, with 11 bases between the two germline ends. This CDR3 contains 16 residues. The CDR3 bases are TGCGCCAGCAGCCAAGATTTCGGGCTAGCCTACAATGAGCAGTTCTTC. This sequence encodes CASSQDFGLAYNEQFF.

This rearrangement joins TRBV18 to TRBJ2-1; 7 nucleotides match TRBD2. The germline V gene has CDR1 KGHSH and CDR2 LQKENI. CDR3 length equals 14 residues. The junction had 1 base not matched to a gene; V was cut back by 4 bases and J by 1 base. The CDR3: CASSRTSSYNEQFF. The CDR3, as DNA: TGTGCCAGCTCACGGACTAGTTCCTACAATGAGCAGTTCTTC.

The V gene is TRBV21-1, the J gene TRBJ2-1; the D call in the table, TRBD1, was not verified against the DNA. TRBV21-1 is marked as a pseudogene. This CDR3 spans 15 amino acids. CDR3 nucleotides: TGTGCCAGCAGCAAAGCGGGCAGGGCAGGAAATGAGCAGTTCTTC. Translated: CASSKAGRAGNEQFF.

V usage is TRBV5-1 and J usage is TRBJ1-1, with D tentatively TRBD1 (6 bases). V was clipped by 2 bases and J by 3 bases, with 8 bases between them. The CDR3 totals 13 residues. CDR1 and CDR2 from the germline V gene are SGHRS and YFSETQ. In DNA, the CDR3 is TGCGCCAGCAGCTTCGAGGGGGACACTGAAGCTTTCTTT. Protein: CASSFEGDTEAFF.

The CDR3 DNA reads TGTGCCAGCTCACCACGGAGGGCCCCCTACAATGAGCAGTTCTTC. Residues: CASSPRRAPYNEQFF. J is TRBJ2-1 and V is TRBV18, with D possibly matching TRBD2 (6 bases). Per germline, CDR1 KGHSH and CDR2 LQKENI. This CDR3 has 15 amino acids. V lost 1 base, J lost 2 bases, and 9 bases lay in between. The variable domain in full, with the rest retrieved from reference TRBV18 and TRBJ2-1, is NAGVMQNPRHLVRRRGQEARLRCSPMKGHSHVYWYRQLPEEGLKFMVYLQKENIIDESGMPKERFSAEFPKEGPSILRIQQVVRGDSAAYFCASSPRRAPYNEQFFGPGTRLTVL.

The rearrangement links TRBV7-2 to TRBJ2-3; 11 bases map to TRBD2. Germline V gene lookup returns CDR1 SGHTA and CDR2 FQGNSA. The length of the CDR3 is 15 residues. The ends lost 1 base at V and 5 bases at J; junction bases unmatched: 2. The CDR3 sequence is CASSLVAGGRDTQYF. In DNA form, the CDR3 reads TGTGCCAGCAGCTTAGTAGCGGGGGGGCGAGATACGCAGTATTTT.

The chain recombines TRBV25-1 with TRBJ2-1; 7 nucleotides align to TRBD2. The junction had 6 bases not matched to a gene; V was cut back by 7 bases and J by 0 bases. Germline V gene lookup returns CDR1 MGHDK and CDR2 SYGVNS. This CDR3 has 15 amino acids. The CDR3 nucleotides are TGTGCCAGCACTTCAGCGGGGAGCTCCTACAATGAGCAGTTCTTC. This codes for CASTSAGSSYNEQFF. The variable domain in full, completed from reference TRBV25-1 and TRBJ2-1, reads EADIYQTPRYLVIGTGKKITLECSQTMGHDKMYWYQQDPGMELHLIHYSYGVNSTEKGDLSSESTVSRIRTEHFPLTLESARPSHTSQYLCASTSAGSSYNEQFFGPGTRLTVL.

V is TRBV4-3 and J is TRBJ1-2; a possible D gene is TRBD1 (6 bases). CDR1 LGHNA and CDR2 YSLEER come from the germline V gene. The V gene lost 3 bases and the J gene lost 0 bases, with 11 bases spanning the gap. The CDR3 contains 15 residues. CDR3 nucleotide sequence: TGCGCCAGCAGCCAGGCGACAGGTTCTAACTATGGCTACACCTTC. Translated, it gives CASSQATGSNYGYTF.

The V call is TRBV5-4, the J call TRBJ2-3, with a possible D match to TRBD1 (6 bases). CDR1 and CDR2 from the germline V gene are SGHNT and YYREEE (reference sequence). The CDR3 has 14 residues. V was shortened by 2 bases and J by 4 bases, with 11 bases between the two germline ends. DNA of the CDR3: TGTGCCAGCAGCTTAAGTGGGGGCGCAGATACGCAGTATTTT. Translating gives CASSLSGGADTQYF.

This clone showed up just a few times. The chain uses TRBV6-6 and TRBJ2-7; D unresolved. The V and J ends lost 4 bases and 3 bases respectively, with 7 bases between them. The germline CDR1 and CDR2 sequences are MNHNY and SVGAGI (reference sequence). The CDR3 extends over 12 amino acids. CDR3 DNA: TGTGCCAGCAGTTTGCGAGGCTACGAGCAGTACGTC. Translating it yields CASSLRGYEQYV.

This clone was found once. V and J are TRBV18 and TRBJ2-7; TRBD2 matches 9 bases. Trimming at V came to 1 base and at J to 2 bases, leaving 6 bases not matched to a gene. CDR3 size: 16 residues. Germline-derived CDR1 and CDR2 are KGHSH and LQKENI. The CDR3 coding sequence is TGTGCCAGCTCACCACAAGCGGGGGGAACCACCTACGAGCAGTACTTC. Encoded protein: CASSPQAGGTTYEQYF.